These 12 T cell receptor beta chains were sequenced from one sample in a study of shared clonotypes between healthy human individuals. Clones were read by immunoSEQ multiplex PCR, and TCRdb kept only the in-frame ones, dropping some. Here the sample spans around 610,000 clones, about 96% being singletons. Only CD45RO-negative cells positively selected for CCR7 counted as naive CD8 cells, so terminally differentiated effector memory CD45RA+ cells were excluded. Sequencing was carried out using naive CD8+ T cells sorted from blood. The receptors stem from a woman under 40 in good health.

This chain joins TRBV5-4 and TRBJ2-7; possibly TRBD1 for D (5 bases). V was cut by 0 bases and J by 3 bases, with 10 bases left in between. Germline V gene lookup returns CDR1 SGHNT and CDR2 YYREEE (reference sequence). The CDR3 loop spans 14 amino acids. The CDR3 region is CASSLDPGNYEQYF. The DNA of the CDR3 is TGTGCCAGCAGCTTGGACCCAGGGAACTACGAGCAGTACTTC.

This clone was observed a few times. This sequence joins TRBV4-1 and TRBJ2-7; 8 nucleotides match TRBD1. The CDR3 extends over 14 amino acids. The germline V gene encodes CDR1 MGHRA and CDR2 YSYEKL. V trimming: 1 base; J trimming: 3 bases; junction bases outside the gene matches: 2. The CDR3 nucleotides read TGCGCCAGCAGCCAAGTTACAGGGGGCTACGAGCAGTACTTC. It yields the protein CASSQVTGGYEQYF.

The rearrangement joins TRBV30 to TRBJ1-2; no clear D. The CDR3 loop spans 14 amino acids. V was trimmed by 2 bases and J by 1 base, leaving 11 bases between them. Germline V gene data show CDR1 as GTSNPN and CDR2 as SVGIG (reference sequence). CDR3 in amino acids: CAWSPVTSNYGYTF. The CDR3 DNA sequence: TGTGCCTGGAGTCCCGTGACAAGTAACTATGGCTACACCTTC. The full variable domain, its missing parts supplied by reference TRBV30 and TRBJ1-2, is SQTIHQWPATLVQPVGSPLSLECTVEGTSNPNLYWYRQAAGRGLQLLFYSVGIGQISSEVPQNLSASRPQDRQFILSSKKLLLSDSGFYLCAWSPVTSNYGYTFGSGTRLTVV.

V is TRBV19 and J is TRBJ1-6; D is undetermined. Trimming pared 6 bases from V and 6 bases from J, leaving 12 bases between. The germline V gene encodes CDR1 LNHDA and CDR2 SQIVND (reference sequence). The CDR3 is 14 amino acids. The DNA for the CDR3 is TGTGCCAGTAGCAAGGAGGGCGGTAATTCACCCCTCCACTTT. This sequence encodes CASSKEGGNSPLHF.

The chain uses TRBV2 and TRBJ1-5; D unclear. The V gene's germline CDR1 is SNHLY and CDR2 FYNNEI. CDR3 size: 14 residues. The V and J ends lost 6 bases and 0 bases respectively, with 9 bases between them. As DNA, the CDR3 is TGTGCCAGCAGCGGAGGGAATAGCAATCAGCCCCAGCATTTT. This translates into CASSGGNSNQPQHF.

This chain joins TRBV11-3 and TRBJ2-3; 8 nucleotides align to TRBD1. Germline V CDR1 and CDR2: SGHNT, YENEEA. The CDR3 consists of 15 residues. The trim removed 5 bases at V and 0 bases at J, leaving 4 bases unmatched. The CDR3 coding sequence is TGTGCCAGCAGCAAGCAGGGGGCTAGCACAGATACGCAGTATTTT. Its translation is CASSKQGASTDTQYF. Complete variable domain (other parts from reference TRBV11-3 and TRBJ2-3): EAGVVQSPRYKIIEKKQPVAFWCNPISGHNTLYWYLQNLGQGPELLIRYENEEAVDDSQLPKDRFSAERLKGVDSTLKIQPAELGDSAVYLCASSKQGASTDTQYFGPGTRLTVL.

CDR3 DNA: TGTGCCAGCAGCGTAGTGGACTCTAGCACAGATACGCAGTATTTT. Translation gives CASSVVDSSTDTQYF. J is TRBJ2-3 and V is TRBV9; the D gene is possibly TRBD2 (5 bases). The V gene lost 0 bases and the J gene lost 0 bases, with 8 bases spanning the gap. Germline V lookup: CDR1 SGDLS, CDR2 YYNGEE. CDR3 length: 15 residues.

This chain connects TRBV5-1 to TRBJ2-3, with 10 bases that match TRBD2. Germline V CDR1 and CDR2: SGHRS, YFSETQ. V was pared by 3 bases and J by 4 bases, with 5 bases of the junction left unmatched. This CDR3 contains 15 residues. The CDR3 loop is CASSWASGSSDTQYF. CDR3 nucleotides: TGCGCCAGCAGCTGGGCTAGCGGGAGTTCAGATACGCAGTATTTT.

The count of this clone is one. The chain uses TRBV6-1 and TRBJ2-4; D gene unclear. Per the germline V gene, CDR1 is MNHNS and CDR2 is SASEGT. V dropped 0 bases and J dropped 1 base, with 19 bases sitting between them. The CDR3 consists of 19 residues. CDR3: CASSEALTILTLAKNIQYF. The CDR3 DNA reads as TGTGCCAGCAGTGAAGCCCTTACGATATTGACGTTGGCCAAAAACATTCAGTACTTC.

Here the CDR3 reads CASSQVLEGGLYEQYF. Here the CDR3 DNA reads TGCGCCAGCAGCCAAGTCTTAGAGGGGGGGCTTTACGAGCAGTACTTC. The chain couples TRBV4-1 to TRBJ2-7; D might be TRBD2 (7 bases). This CDR3 has 16 amino acids. The V and J ends lost 1 base and 4 bases respectively, with 17 bases between them. CDR1 is MGHRA and CDR2 is YSYEKL in the germline V gene.

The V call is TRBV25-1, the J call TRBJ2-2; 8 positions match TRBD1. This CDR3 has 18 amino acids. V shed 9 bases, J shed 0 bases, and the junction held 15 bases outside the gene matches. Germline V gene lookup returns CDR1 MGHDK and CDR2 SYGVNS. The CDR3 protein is CASQSPGQDSSNTGELFF. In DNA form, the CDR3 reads TGTGCCAGTCAAAGCCCGGGACAGGACTCCTCGAACACCGGGGAGCTGTTTTTT.

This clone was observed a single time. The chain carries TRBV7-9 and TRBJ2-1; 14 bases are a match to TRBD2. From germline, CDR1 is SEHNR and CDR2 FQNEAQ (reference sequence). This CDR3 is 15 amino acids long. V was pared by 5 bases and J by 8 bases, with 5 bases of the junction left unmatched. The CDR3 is CASSGGTSGSYEQFF. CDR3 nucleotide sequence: TGTGCCAGCAGCGGGGGGACTAGCGGGAGTTATGAGCAGTTCTTC.